This is a list of T cell receptor beta chains from one sample in a study of shared clonotypes between healthy human individuals. The assay was immunoSEQ multiplex PCR, and TCRdb's table has in-frame clones only and misses some. The repertoire consists of about a million clones, with approximately 72% occurring once and the leading ten covering approximately 1.5%. Sequencing was performed on memory CD4+ T cells sorted from blood. Receptor source: a man between 18 and 29 years old in good health. CDR3s include the opening cysteine and the closing phenylalanine or tryptophan.

v_call,j_call,cdr3_aa
TRBV7-2,TRBJ2-7,CASSPRDYSREQYF
TRBV7-2,TRBJ2-3,CASRQGLAGLGDTQYF
TRBV27,TRBJ2-1,CASSLAGKYEQFF
TRBV6-1,TRBJ2-1,CASSEVRRRGIYNEQFF
TRBV6-1,TRBJ1-5,CASSGYGTGGNQPQHF
TRBV2,TRBJ1-2,CASSDWTYGYTF
TRBV7-2,TRBJ2-3,CASSTSGGAPRTDTQYF
TRBV6-7,TRBJ2-3,CASSYSEPGGQGTDTQYF
TRBV21-1,TRBJ2-1,CASRRGSGEQFF
TRBV6-1,TRBJ1-2,CASSSSTPYGYTF
TRBV6-5,TRBJ2-7,CASSRLGTYEQYF
TRBV6-6,TRBJ2-7,CASSFLAGESYEQYF
TRBV25-1,TRBJ2-4,CASSERDRGIQYF
TRBV5-4,TRBJ2-7,CASSFGTSGPYEQYF
TRBV19,TRBJ2-4,CASSQSPTSASATGKNIQYF
TRBV10-3,TRBJ2-5,CAAQGGETQYF
TRBV6-1,TRBJ2-6,CASSSSLGTANVLTF
TRBV6-1,TRBJ2-7,CASRQDRGLGEQYF
TRBV5-4,TRBJ2-6,CASSFRPPGANVLTF
TRBV6-6,TRBJ1-5,CASSPVMTGRSQPQHF
TRBV11-2,TRBJ2-3,CASSLPGGADTQYF
TRBV19,TRBJ1-5,CASRESDRELQPQHF
TRBV7-3,TRBJ2-5,CASSLGQRGLGETQYF
TRBV6-1,TRBJ1-2,CASTPSGDGYTF
TRBV19,TRBJ1-1,CASSVSRGLGPTEAFF
TRBV7-6,TRBJ2-2,CASSLRPDGTGELFF
TRBV7-9,TRBJ1-6,CASSLEGQGPNSPLHF
TRBV19,TRBJ2-1,CASSIKGVSYNEQFF
TRBV5-1,TRBJ1-2,CASSTRQGYGYTF
TRBV15,TRBJ2-7,CATSRDWGDEQYF